Listed below are T cell receptor beta chains from one sample, sequenced in a study of vaccination and CD4 T cells after COVID-19. TCRdb fed the PCR reads into MiXCR, producing one record per CDR3 protein. The sample shows around 15,000 distinct CDR3 sequences, 47% of them seen only once. Antigen specificity for these receptors is unknown. The source was CD4+ T cells from blood, cultured in vitro, collected about 7 months after SARS-CoV-2 vaccination. These receptors came from a human donor who had recovered from COVID-19. Each CDR3 is given with its conserved first and last residue. Fields, in order: clone size, D gene, V gene, J gene, CDR3 DNA, CDR3 protein. A D gene is named only where the DNA matches it firmly. Rows may omit the clone size; those that give it use once, few, many or a size class.

-	-	TRBV5-4	TRBJ1-1	TGTGCCAGCAGCGGAATAGGAGAGAACACTGAAGCTTTCTTT	CASSGIGENTEAFF
-	TRBD1	TRBV24-1	TRBJ2-3	TGTGCCACCAGTGATTACAGGGGATCCACAGATACGCAGTATTTT	CATSDYRGSTDTQYF
few	TRBD1	TRBV15	TRBJ2-1	TGTGCCACCAGCACCCCCGGGACAGGGGAGTTTAATGAGCAGTTCTTC	CATSTPGTGEFNEQFF
-	-	TRBV11-3	TRBJ2-7	TGTGCCAGCAGTCAATGGCAGAGCTCCTACGAGCAGTACTTC	CASSQWQSSYEQYF
-	-	TRBV6-2/TRBV6-3	TRBJ1-5	TGTGCCAGCAGTTCTCCCGGGGGACACTTGGGTTATCAGCCCCAGCATTTT	CASSSPGGHLGYQPQHF
few	-	TRBV20-1	TRBJ1-2	TGCAGTGCTGGGGGGGGTTTGACAGGTTACTATGGCTACACCTTC	CSAGGGLTGYYGYTF
-	-	TRBV10-3	TRBJ2-3	TGTGCCACCCAAGGCGAGGATACGCAGTATTTT	CATQGEDTQYF
-	-	TRBV20-1	TRBJ2-3	TGCAGTGCTAGAGATCATTCGTGGGATACGCAGTATTTT	CSARDHSWDTQYF
-	-	TRBV19	TRBJ1-2	TGTGCCAGTAGTAATCAGCCCGCTTCCTATGGCTACACCTTC	CASSNQPASYGYTF
-	-	TRBV6-2/TRBV6-3	TRBJ2-7	TGTGCCAGCAGTTTCTGGCCTCTAGCGAACTCCTACGAGCAGTACTTC	CASSFWPLANSYEQYF
few	TRBD2	TRBV15	TRBJ2-7	TGTGCCACCAGCAGGCAACTAGCGGGAGTAAGCGAGCAGTACTTC	CATSRQLAGVSEQYF
few	-	TRBV20-1	TRBJ1-1	TGCAGTGCTAGTAAGGGATACACTGAAGCTTTCTTT	CSASKGYTEAFF
-	-	TRBV27	TRBJ2-7	TGTGCCAGCAGTTTACACGGACTGGGCTACGAGCAGTACTTC	CASSLHGLGYEQYF
few	-	TRBV15	TRBJ1-2	TGTGCCACCAGCAGAGATAGGGGGTCTTCCGAAGCTAACTATGGCTACACCTTC	CATSRDRGSSEANYGYTF
-	-	TRBV6-1	TRBJ1-2	TGTGCCAGCAGTGAAGGGCTAGACCCTGGCTACTATGGCTACACCTTC	CASSEGLDPGYYGYTF
few	TRBD2	TRBV20-1	TRBJ2-7	TGCAGTGCTAGAGATCCCAACGCGGGACTAGCGGGAGACGAGCAGTACTTC	CSARDPNAGLAGDEQYF
-	-	TRBV5-1	TRBJ1-6	TGCGCCAGCAGCTTGCAAGGGAGCTCCTATAATTCACCCCTCCACTTT	CASSLQGSSYNSPLHF
-	-	TRBV15	TRBJ2-7	TGTGCCACCAGCAGAGGGACAGTTTACTACGAGCAGTACTTC	CATSRGTVYYEQYF
-	-	TRBV6-1	TRBJ2-7	TGTGCCAGCACTGCACGGTGGGCGGGATCCTACGAGCAGTACTTC	CASTARWAGSYEQYF
-	TRBD2	TRBV20-1	TRBJ2-5	TGCAGTGCTAGAGATTCGGCGGGGGGTCAGGAGACCCAGTACTTC	CSARDSAGGQETQYF
-	-	TRBV19	TRBJ2-7	TGTGCCAGTAGTATGGGGCTAGCTGGGTACGAGCAGTACTTC	CASSMGLAGYEQYF
few	TRBD1	TRBV24-1	TRBJ1-5	TGTGCCACCAGTGATTTGCAAAGGGGACAGCCCAATCAGCCCCAGCATTTT	CATSDLQRGQPNQPQHF
-	TRBD1	TRBV6-5	TRBJ1-1	TGTGCCAGCAGTTACGGGACAGACACTGAAGCTTTCTTT	CASSYGTDTEAFF
few	-	TRBV7-8	TRBJ2-7	TGTGCCAGCAGCTCACCGGGACGGCGGACCTACGAGCAGTACTTC	CASSSPGRRTYEQYF
-	TRBD1	TRBV18	TRBJ1-5	TGTGCCAGCTCACCATTACAGGGGGCCGACGGCAATCAGCCCCAGCATTTT	CASSPLQGADGNQPQHF
-	-	TRBV20-1	TRBJ2-7	TGCAGTGCAAGCTCCGGGACAAATACCTACGAGCAGTACTTC	CSASSGTNTYEQYF
few	TRBD2	TRBV20-1	TRBJ2-5	TGCAGTGCTAGTACTAGCGGGGAGGTCCAGTACTTC	CSASTSGEVQYF
-	TRBD2	TRBV6-1	TRBJ2-7	TGTGCCAGCAGTGATCCTACGACTAGCGGCTCCTACGAGCAGTACTTC	CASSDPTTSGSYEQYF
-	-	TRBV27	TRBJ1-3	TGTGCCAGCAGTCCATCGGGACTTCTTGGCACCATATATTTT	CASSPSGLLGTIYF
few	-	TRBV11-1	TRBJ2-7	TGTGCCAGCAGCTATAGCGGTCAGGGCTACGAGCAGTACTTC	CASSYSGQGYEQYF
-	-	TRBV25-1	TRBJ2-5	TGTGCCAGCACTTCGATGGGCGGTCACGGAGAGACCCAGTACTTC	CASTSMGGHGETQYF
-	TRBD1	TRBV19	TRBJ1-5	TGTGCCAGTAGTCCCGGGGACAGGGGGCAGGGTCAGCCCCAGCATTTT	CASSPGDRGQGQPQHF
-	-	TRBV21-1	TRBJ2-3	TGTGCCAACAGCAAATGGCAGGGGTCAGGAGATACGCAGTATTTT	CANSKWQGSGDTQYF
-	-	TRBV15	TRBJ1-3	TGTGCCACCAGCAGAGATCAAATGTCTGGAAACACCATATATTTT	CATSRDQMSGNTIYF
few	-	TRBV6-1	TRBJ2-7	TGTGCCACGGTGGGGGGGACAGCCAGCCCCGAGCAGTACTTC	CATVGGTASPEQYF
-	-	TRBV20-1	TRBJ1-2	TGCAGTGCTAGAGATCGGCAAGCGAAAGGCTACACCTTC	CSARDRQAKGYTF
-	-	TRBV24-1	TRBJ1-1	TGTGCCACCAGAGGTGGCACTGAAGCTTTCTTT	CATRGGTEAFF
few	TRBD2	TRBV10-3	TRBJ2-3	TGTGCCACTAGCGGAACTAGCACAGATACGCAGTATTTT	CATSGTSTDTQYF
few	-	TRBV24-1	TRBJ1-5	TGTGCCACCAGTAGTTCCTCAGGGGCGAAGGGCAATCAGCCCCAGCATTTT	CATSSSSGAKGNQPQHF
few	-	TRBV7-3	TRBJ2-7	TGTGCCACGATACACAGGGCCCCTAGATACGAGCAGTACTTC	CATIHRAPRYEQYF
medium-sized	TRBD1	TRBV6-1	TRBJ2-7	TGTGCCAGCAGCATGGGACAGGGTGCCCACGAGCAGTACTTC	CASSMGQGAHEQYF
few	TRBD2	TRBV7-2	TRBJ2-1	TGTGCCAGCAGCTTCATCGGCGGGGGTACGGTGCAGTTCTTC	CASSFIGGGTVQFF
few	-	TRBV20-1	TRBJ2-3	TGCAGTGCTAGAGATTTTTCACGGGACTTGGGGGCAGATACGCAGTATTTT	CSARDFSRDLGADTQYF
-	TRBD1	TRBV20-1	TRBJ2-7	TGCAGTGCTTCTTCACAGGGGTCCTCCTACGAGCAGTACTTC	CSASSQGSSYEQYF
-	TRBD2	TRBV6-1	TRBJ2-1	TGTGCCAGCACCTCTGCCGGGACTAGCGGGACCAATGAGCAGTTCTTC	CASTSAGTSGTNEQFF
few	TRBD2	TRBV7-2	TRBJ2-7	TGTGCCAGCAGCTTAACCGGGACTAGCGGGGGGAATAGGTTGGGCGAGCAGTACTTC	CASSLTGTSGGNRLGEQYF
few	TRBD1	TRBV6-2/TRBV6-3	TRBJ1-2	TGTGCCAGCAGTTACCCGACAGGGGCGCTCCGAGGAGGCTACACCTTC	CASSYPTGALRGGYTF
-	-	TRBV4-1	TRBJ1-5	TGCGCCAGCAGCCAAGCCGCTCCCCGAGGAGCGAATCAGCCCCAGCATTTT	CASSQAAPRGANQPQHF
-	TRBD2	TRBV5-1	TRBJ2-1	TGCGCCAGCAGCCGTCGACTAGCGGGAGACAATGAGCAGTTCTTC	CASSRRLAGDNEQFF
-	TRBD2	TRBV20-1	TRBJ2-7	TGCAGTGCCAGGGGACTAGCGGGAGTGAGCTCCTACGAGCAGTACTTC	CSARGLAGVSSYEQYF
-	-	TRBV20-1	TRBJ2-2	TGCAGTGCTAGACTGCCAGCCCGAGGGGACACCGGGGAGCTGTTTTTT	CSARLPARGDTGELFF